Listed here are 32 T cell receptor beta chains from one sample, sequenced in a study of blood T cells in healthy people across ages. Together with a sample-barcoded 5' primer, a J-beta primer mix was included in a second PCR lasting about 7 to 11 cycles. TCRdb reprocessed the 5' RACE reads via MiXCR and lists one record per CDR3 protein. The table shows roughly 1.5 million distinct CDR3 sequences, with approximately 43% occurring only once. Source material: blood. The receptors were gathered from a young woman in good health.

This chain connects TRBV29-1 to TRBJ2-7; 10 nucleotides align to TRBD2. J lost 4 bases, V lost 3 bases, and 3 bases had no gene match. The CDR3 has 13 residues. The germline V gene encodes CDR1 SQVTM and CDR2 ANQGSEA. The CDR3 DNA is TGCAGCGTTGAGGGACTAGCGAAATACGAGCAGTACTTC. The encoded protein is CSVEGLAKYEQYF.

A remark on this clonotype: The junction does not match germline at one end; this may be a read error. The rearrangement joins TRBV5-6 to TRBJ1-6, with TRBD1 identical over 8 bases. CDR3 size: 15 residues. The germline V gene has CDR1 SGHDT and CDR2 YYEEEE. Here the CDR3 DNA reads TGTGCCAGCAGCTTGCGAGACAGGGGAAGCTCACCCCCCCACTTT. This encodes CASSLRDRGSSPPHF.

V usage is TRBV4-3 and J usage is TRBJ2-2, with a possible D match to TRBD2 (5 bases). V was clipped by 2 bases and J by 1 base, with 11 bases between them. Per the germline V gene, CDR1 is LGHNA and CDR2 is YSLEER. The CDR3 has 16 residues. This chain's CDR3 is CASSQWAAENTGELFF. DNA of the CDR3: TGCGCCAGCAGCCAATGGGCAGCGGAGAACACCGGGGAGCTGTTTTTT.

V is TRBV10-3 and J is TRBJ1-2, with a weak D call TRBD1 (6 bases). Germline values: CDR1 ENHRY, CDR2 SYGVKD. Trimming removed 5 bases at V and 8 bases at J, with 15 bases between. The CDR3 is 13 residues long. Here the CDR3 reads CAISRWDNEGYTF. The CDR3 coding sequence is TGTGCCATCAGTCGCTGGGACAACGAGGGCTACACCTTC.

Comments on this clonotype: One junction end does not reproduce the germline sequence, and a read error may be involved. The chain joins TRBV27 to TRBJ1-5; D unclear. This CDR3 comprises 15 residues. Germline CDR1 MNHEY, CDR2 SMNVEV (reference sequence). The CDR3 protein is CAGSFGGYSNQPQHF. CDR3 nucleotide sequence: TGTGCCGGCAGTTTTGGAGGTTATAGCAATCAGCCCCAGCATTTT.

The chain joins TRBV28 to TRBJ2-1; possibly TRBD2 for D (6 bases). Germline V gene lookup returns CDR1 MDHEN and CDR2 SYDVKM. The CDR3 extends over 12 amino acids. The ends were cut back, 6 bases at V and 9 bases at J, with 12 bases in the middle. CDR3 protein: CASSFGLTEQFF. For the CDR3, the DNA is TGTGCCAGCAGCTTCGGACTAACTGAGCAGTTCTTC. Combining the CDR3 with reference TRBV28 and TRBJ2-1 gives the whole variable domain DVKVTQSSRYLVKRTGEKVFLECVQDMDHENMFWYRQDPGLGLRLIYFSYDVKMKEKGDIPEGYSVSREKKERFSLILESASTNQTSMYLCASSFGLTEQFFGPGTRLTVL.

There are a few counts of this clonotype. At one of its ends the junction is not consistent with the germline gene, which may arise from a read error. The V and J genes are TRBV9 and TRBJ2-1, with 8 bases matching TRBD1. Germline CDR1 and CDR2: SGDLS and YYNGEE. CDR3 length: 15 amino acids. The CDR3 coding sequence is TGTGCCTGCAGCGTAACAGGGGGAGCCTACAATGAGCAGTTCTTC. Translation gives CACSVTGGAYNEQFF. The entire variable domain, with the rest obtained from reference TRBV9 and TRBJ2-1, is as follows: DSGVTQTPKHLITATGQRVTLRCSPRSGDLSVYWYQQSLDQGLQFLIQYYNGEERAKGNILERFSAQQFPDLHSELNLSSLELGDSALYFCACSVTGGAYNEQFFGPGTRLTVL.

The chain links TRBV6-5 to TRBJ2-7; 11 bases align to TRBD2. The CDR3 is 14 residues long. The germline CDR1 and CDR2 sequences are MNHEY and SVGAGI. V was clipped by 7 bases and J by 2 bases; unmatched bases: 4. CDR3: CASKTSGSAYEQYF. The CDR3 DNA reads as TGTGCCAGCAAAACTAGCGGGAGCGCCTACGAGCAGTACTTC.

This clonotype turned up a few times. V gene TRBV6-2 or TRBV6-3 combines with J gene TRBJ1-1; 8 nucleotides align to TRBD1. Germline CDR1 MNHEY, CDR2 SVGEGT. This CDR3 spans 15 amino acids. V lost 6 bases, J lost 5 bases, and 11 bases stayed unmatched. CDR3 protein: CASRVDRGQNTEAFF. The CDR3 DNA reads TGTGCCAGCAGAGTCGACAGGGGCCAGAATACTGAAGCTTTCTTT.

This clonotype was seen ten or more times. The V gene is TRBV6-2 or TRBV6-3, the J gene TRBJ2-7; D not certain. CDR1 is MNHEY and CDR2 is SVGEGT in the germline V gene. The V gene lost 2 bases and the J gene lost 1 base, with 3 bases spanning the gap. The CDR3 is 12 amino acids. This CDR3 reads CASSYRSYEQYF. CDR3 sequence (DNA): TGTGCCAGCAGTTACAGGTCCTACGAGCAGTACTTC.

This clonotype turned up a few times. The rearrangement uses TRBV27 and TRBJ1-6; D not resolved. The V gene lost 1 base and the J gene lost 0 bases, with 4 bases spanning the gap. CDR3 length equals 15 residues. Germline V gene lookup returns CDR1 MNHEY and CDR2 SMNVEV (reference sequence). The CDR3 region has the DNA TGTGCCAGCAGTTTATGGGCCTCCTATAATTCACCCCTCCACTTT. Translating it yields CASSLWASYNSPLHF.

The chain couples TRBV4-3 to TRBJ2-5; D uncertain. Germline assignment: CDR1 LGHNA and CDR2 YSLEER. V gave up 1 base and J gave up 3 bases, with 6 bases separating them. The CDR3 spans 13 residues. The CDR3 bases are TGCGCCAGCAGCCAAGTCCCCAAAGAGACCCAGTACTTC. This encodes CASSQVPKETQYF.

This chain connects TRBV27 to TRBJ2-1; D unresolved. V gave up 5 bases and J gave up 2 bases, with 10 bases separating them. The CDR3 has 14 amino acids. The germline V gene has CDR1 MNHEY and CDR2 SMNVEV (reference sequence). Here the CDR3 DNA reads TGTGCCAGCAGTCAGGAGATCCCCTACAATGAGCAGTTCTTC. This encodes CASSQEIPYNEQFF.

The chain has TRBV7-9 and TRBJ2-7, with a weak D call TRBD1 (6 bases). Trimming cost V 2 bases and J 5 bases, with 16 bases left between them. Germline V gene sequence: CDR1 SEHNR, CDR2 FQNEAQ (reference sequence). The CDR3 has 15 residues. The CDR3, as DNA: TGTGCCAGCAGCTTAAGGGGTCAGGGGATCCACGAGCAGTACTTC. This codes for CASSLRGQGIHEQYF.

The genes are TRBV6-2 or TRBV6-3 and TRBJ2-1, with a possible D match to TRBD1 (6 bases). The J call could be wrong; TRBJ2-7 is a better fit for the DNA end. From germline, CDR1 is MNHEY and CDR2 SVGEGT. This CDR3 is built from 15 residues. In nucleotides, the CDR3 is TGTGCCAGCACCCCCGGGACATCCTCCTACAATGAGCAGTACTTC. This codes for CASTPGTSSYNEQYF.

This clonotype has only a few counts. This chain uses TRBV20-1 with TRBJ2-1, with a possible D match to TRBD2 (5 bases). There are 15 residues in the CDR3. CDR1 is DFQATT, CDR2 SNEGSKA, per germline (reference sequence). The CDR3: CTTIEIGGYYNEQFF. The DNA for the CDR3 is TGCACCACAATTGAAATTGGCGGGTATTACAATGAGCAGTTCTTC.

The chain is built from TRBV6-1 and TRBJ1-1; D gene uncertain. With 3 bases removed from V and 6 bases from J, the gap between germline ends came to 8 bases. The CDR3 length is 12 residues. CDR1 is MNHNS and CDR2 is SASEGT in the germline V gene. This CDR3 is CASSEGWAEAFF. The DNA of the CDR3 is TGTGCCAGCAGTGAGGGGTGGGCTGAAGCTTTCTTT.

This sequence joins TRBV20-1 and TRBJ2-3; 9 positions agree with TRBD2. The CDR3 runs to 15 residues. Germline CDR1 and CDR2: DFQATT and SNEGSKA (reference sequence). Unmatched junction bases numbered 3, after V lost 1 base and J lost 1 base. The CDR3 reads CSARVGGGGTDTQYF. CDR3 DNA: TGCAGTGCTAGAGTGGGCGGGGGGGGCACAGATACGCAGTATTTT.

V is TRBV14 and J is TRBJ2-5; D ambiguous. Germline CDR1 SGHDN, CDR2 FVKESK. The CDR3 runs to 11 residues. V was pared by 0 bases and J by 11 bases, with 7 bases between. CDR3 in DNA: TGTGCCAGCAGCCAAGATAAAGAGCAGTACTTC. Protein product: CASSQDKEQYF.

The sample holds a few counts of this clonotype. This rearrangement joins TRBV7-2 to TRBJ2-4; tentatively, D is TRBD2 (5 bases). Germline V gene sequence: CDR1 SGHTA, CDR2 FQGNSA. Trimming removed 0 bases from V and 2 bases from J, with 17 bases in between. The CDR3 length is 18 residues. The CDR3 DNA reads TGTGCCAGCAGCTTAGCGACCATGGCGGGCTGGTCCAAAAACATTCAGTACTTC. This codes for CASSLATMAGWSKNIQYF. Based on the CDR3 plus reference TRBV7-2 and TRBJ2-4, the full variable domain is GAGVSQSPSNKVTEKGKDVELRCDPISGHTALYWYRQSLGQGLEFLIYFQGNSAPDKSGLPSDRFSAERTGGSVSTLTIQRTQQEDSAVYLCASSLATMAGWSKNIQYFGAGTRLSVL.

The chain uses TRBV19 and TRBJ2-4; 7 nucleotides align to TRBD1. Germline values: CDR1 LNHDA, CDR2 SQIVND (reference sequence). There are 13 residues in the CDR3. J gave up 4 bases and V 5 bases, and 2 bases lay outside the gene matches. CDR3 protein: CASSWGQKNIQYF. The CDR3 coding sequence is TGTGCCAGTAGTTGGGGACAGAAAAACATTCAGTACTTC.

This clonotype was observed a handful of times. The V call is TRBV28, the J call TRBJ2-3; the match to TRBD2 covers 15 bases. After removal of 6 bases from V and 6 bases from J, the junction contained 10 bases not matched to a gene. Germline assignment: CDR1 MDHEN and CDR2 SYDVKM. This CDR3 is built from 17 residues. The CDR3 DNA reads TGTGCCAGCAGACGGCCGGGACTAGCGGGAGGTGTGGATACGCAGTATTTT. It encodes CASRRPGLAGGVDTQYF.

This clonotype was observed a handful of times. The V gene is TRBV29-1, the J gene TRBJ2-1; D tentatively reads TRBD1 or TRBD2 (5 bases each). In germline, CDR1 is SQVTM, CDR2 ANQGSEA. The CDR3 consists of 12 residues. Trimming removed 6 bases at V and 5 bases at J, with 11 bases between. CDR3 bases: TGCAGCGTGACCGGGGCGAACAATGAGCAGTTCTTC. Its protein is CSVTGANNEQFF.

The gene calls are TRBV7-6 and TRBJ1-1; D gene unclear. Trimming pared 1 base from V and 1 base from J, leaving 19 bases between. Looked up from germline, CDR1 is SGHVS and CDR2 is FNYEAQ. The CDR3 is 18 residues long. The CDR3 is CASSLVVPLGGGNTEAFF. Written as DNA, the CDR3 is TGTGCCAGCAGCTTAGTAGTACCCCTCGGAGGAGGGAACACTGAAGCTTTCTTT.

The rearrangement uses TRBV11-1 and TRBJ2-1; D is ambiguous. V lost 2 bases and J 0 bases, leaving 8 bases between the germline ends. Germline lookup yields CDR1 SGHAT and CDR2 FQDESV (reference sequence). The CDR3 extends over 15 amino acids. The CDR3 DNA reads as TGTGCCAGCAGCTTACAGGAGACCTCCTACAATGAGCAGTTCTTC. Translation gives CASSLQETSYNEQFF.

Worth noting for this clonotype: Given a much more abundant clone one base away, this may be a read error. This chain uses TRBV10-2 with TRBJ2-7, with D maybe TRBD2 (5 bases). This CDR3 spans 14 amino acids. The germline V gene encodes CDR1 WSHSY and CDR2 SAAADI. The CDR3 reads CASRESRVSYEQYF. For the CDR3, the DNA is TGCGCCAGCAGGGAGTCGCGGGTTTCCTACGAGCAGTACTTC.

This clonotype was detected a few times. V and J are TRBV20-1 and TRBJ1-5; 9 nucleotides agree with TRBD1. Germline CDR1 reads DFQATT; CDR2 reads SNEGSKA (reference sequence). V shed 4 bases, J shed 7 bases, and the junction held 5 bases outside the gene matches. There are 13 residues in the CDR3. CDR3 sequence reads: CSATSQGAQPQHF. CDR3 nucleotide sequence: TGCAGTGCTACTTCACAGGGGGCACAGCCCCAGCATTTT.

In its sample, this clonotype was seen many times. The chain couples TRBV7-2 to TRBJ1-2; D uncertain. Germline assignment: CDR1 SGHTA and CDR2 FQGNSA. Trimming cost V 2 bases and J 4 bases, with 5 bases left between them. The length of the CDR3 is 12 residues. DNA of the CDR3: TGTGCCAGCAGCTTAATAGCCTATGGCTACACCTTC. Amino acid sequence: CASSLIAYGYTF.

This clonotype was seen a handful of times. This chain uses TRBV9 with TRBJ1-2; D unclear. Per the germline V gene, CDR1 is SGDLS and CDR2 is YYNGEE. The V gene lost 1 base and the J gene lost 7 bases, with 14 bases spanning the gap. The CDR3 extends over 14 amino acids. Here the CDR3 reads CASSVSPTEVGYTF. CDR3 DNA: TGTGCCAGCAGCGTATCACCGACGGAGGTTGGCTACACCTTC.

This clonotype has a handful of counts. This chain's CDR3 is CASSESARNTEAFF. The CDR3 DNA reads TGTGCCAGCAGTGAATCAGCCCGGAACACTGAAGCTTTCTTT. The gene calls are TRBV25-1 and TRBJ1-1; no definite D call. The CDR3 has 14 amino acids. Trimming pared 1 base from V and 1 base from J, leaving 7 bases between. Germline V gene lookup returns CDR1 MGHDK and CDR2 SYGVNS.

The V gene is TRBV4-3, the J gene TRBJ2-1, with D perhaps TRBD2 (5 bases). The better agreement between TRBJ2-7 and the DNA end casts doubt on the J call. CDR1 and CDR2 (germline): LGHNA, YSLEER. This CDR3 has 16 residues. CDR3 bases: TGCGCCAGCAGCCAAGGGACCGGGATCTCCTACAATGAGCAGTACTTC. Its protein product is CASSQGTGISYNEQYF.

This clonotype has a handful of counts. V and J are TRBV7-2 and TRBJ2-1; TRBD2 aligns across 8 bases. Trimming took 1 base from V and 5 from J; bases not matched to a gene: 4. The CDR3 consists of 15 residues. Germline V gene data show CDR1 as SGHTA and CDR2 as FQGNSA. The CDR3 DNA reads TGTGCCAGCAGCTTAGATCGGGGGGGCCACAATGAGCAGTTCTTC. This codes for CASSLDRGGHNEQFF.